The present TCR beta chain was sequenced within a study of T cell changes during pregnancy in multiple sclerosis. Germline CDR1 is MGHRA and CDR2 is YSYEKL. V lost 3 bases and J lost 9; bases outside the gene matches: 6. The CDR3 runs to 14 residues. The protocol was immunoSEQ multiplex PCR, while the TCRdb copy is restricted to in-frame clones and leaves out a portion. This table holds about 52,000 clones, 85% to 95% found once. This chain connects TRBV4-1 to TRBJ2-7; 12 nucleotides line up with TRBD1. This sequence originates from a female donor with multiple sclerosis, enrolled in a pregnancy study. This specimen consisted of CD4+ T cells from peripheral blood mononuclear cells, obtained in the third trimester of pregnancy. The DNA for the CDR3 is TGCGCCAGCAGCCAGGCGGGGACAGGGGGCCGGCAGTACTTC. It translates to CASSQAGTGGRQYF.